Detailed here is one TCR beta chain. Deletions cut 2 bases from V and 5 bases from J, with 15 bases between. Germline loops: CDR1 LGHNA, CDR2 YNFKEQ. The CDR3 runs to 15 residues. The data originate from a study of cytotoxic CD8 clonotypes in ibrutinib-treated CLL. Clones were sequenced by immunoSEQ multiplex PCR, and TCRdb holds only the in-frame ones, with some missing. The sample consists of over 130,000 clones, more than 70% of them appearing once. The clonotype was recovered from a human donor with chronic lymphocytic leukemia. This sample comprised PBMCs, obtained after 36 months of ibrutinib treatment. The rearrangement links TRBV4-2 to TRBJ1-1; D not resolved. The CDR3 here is CASSQPPGVRTEAFF. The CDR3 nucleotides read TGTGCCAGCAGCCAACCCCCCGGAGTAAGGACTGAAGCTTTCTTT.